Shown below are 13 T cell receptor beta chains from a single sample sequenced in a study of blood T cell repertoires in COVID-19. TCRdb keeps only in-frame clones here, not all; method: immunoSEQ multiplex PCR. The profile shows roughly 200,000 clones, approximately 90% of them singletons. The sample was PBMCs or T cells enriched from blood (not recorded which). These receptors came from a woman aged 40-49 years in a cohort exposed to, infected with or recovered from COVID-19 (not recorded which).

In regard to this clone: Relative to the germline gene, one junction end is altered; a read error may explain this. The V call is TRBV23-1, the J call TRBJ2-7, with TRBD2 matching over 7 bases. TRBV23-1 is filed as an ORF, its function uncertain. CDR3 size: 16 residues. CDR3 loop: CASSPQPPSGPAVLIF. The DNA of the CDR3 is TGCGCCAGCAGTCCTCAGCCCCCTAGCGGACCGGCGGTGTTGATCTTC.

This sequence joins TRBV11-3 and TRBJ1-4, with D possibly matching TRBD1 (5 bases). V was shortened by 4 bases and J by 4 bases, with 16 bases between the two germline ends. The CDR3 has 16 amino acids. Germline CDR1 SGHNT, CDR2 YENEEA. The CDR3 DNA reads TGTGCCAGCAGCTCTGCCACGGGGGACGGTAATGAAAAACTGTTTTTT. Protein product: CASSSATGDGNEKLFF.

The chain joins TRBV5-4 to TRBJ1-4; no clear D gene. The V end was cut by 0 bases, the J end by 8 bases, with 5 bases between. Germline loops: CDR1 SGHNT, CDR2 YYREEE (reference sequence). The CDR3 has 12 amino acids. The CDR3, as DNA: TGTGCCAGCAGCTTGGCGGGGGAAAAACTGTTTTTT. It specifies CASSLAGEKLFF. Looking up the rest from reference TRBV5-4 and TRBJ1-4 gives the full variable domain: ETGVTQSPTHLIKTRGQQVTLRCSSQSGHNTVSWYQQALGQGPQFIFQYYREEENGRGNFPPRFSGLQFPNYSSELNVNALELDDSALYLCASSLAGEKLFFGSGTQLSVL.

The V call is TRBV3-1 (or the pseudogene TRBV3-2), the J call TRBJ1-3; 7 bases are shared with TRBD1. The CDR3 is 16 amino acids. Unmatched junction bases numbered 6, after V lost 3 bases and J lost 1 base. Germline CDR1 reads LGHDT; CDR2 reads YNNKEL (reference sequence). In nucleotides, the CDR3 is TGTGCCAGCAGCCAGGATGACAGGGTGTCTGGAAACACCATATATTTT. This encodes CASSQDDRVSGNTIYF.

The V and J genes are TRBV28 and TRBJ2-1; D is possibly TRBD2 (5 bases). Germline loops: CDR1 MDHEN, CDR2 SYDVKM. Trimming removed 3 bases from V and 3 bases from J, with 12 bases in between. The CDR3 is 15 amino acids. The CDR3 spells CASSFSSLVYNEQFF. The CDR3 nucleotides read TGTGCCAGCAGTTTCTCTAGCTTAGTCTACAATGAGCAGTTCTTC.

The chain is built from TRBV7-2 and TRBJ2-3, with TRBD1 matching over 7 bases. The CDR3 is 12 amino acids. In germline, CDR1 is SGHTA, CDR2 FQGNSA. V trimming: 1 base; J trimming: 11 bases; junction bases outside the gene matches: 3. The CDR3 spells CASSLDRTGQYF. The CDR3 region has the DNA TGTGCCAGCAGCTTAGATCGGACAGGGCAGTATTTT.

This chain uses TRBV7-9 with TRBJ2-7, with D possibly matching TRBD2 (5 bases). Trimming removed 5 bases at V and 3 bases at J, with 23 bases between. CDR3 length: 17 residues. Germline values: CDR1 SEHNR, CDR2 FQNEAQ (reference sequence). CDR3: CASSERASPIGNYEQYF. The CDR3 region has the DNA TGTGCCAGCAGCGAACGGGCCTCCCCTATCGGGAACTACGAGCAGTACTTC.

The V call is TRBV28, the J call TRBJ1-5; possible D gene TRBD1, 5 bases. With 4 bases removed from V and 6 bases from J, the gap between germline ends came to 10 bases. CDR3 size: 13 residues. Germline V CDR1 and CDR2: MDHEN, SYDVKM. The CDR3 DNA sequence: TGTGCCAGCAGTTGGAGGGGTCCTCAGCCCCAGCATTTT. Amino acids: CASSWRGPQPQHF. Variable domain in full (rest from reference TRBV28 and TRBJ1-5): DVKVTQSSRYLVKRTGEKVFLECVQDMDHENMFWYRQDPGLGLRLIYFSYDVKMKEKGDIPEGYSVSREKKERFSLILESASTNQTSMYLCASSWRGPQPQHFGDGTRLSIL.

The chain couples TRBV9 to TRBJ1-5; the D gene is possibly TRBD1 (6 bases). Per the germline V gene, CDR1 is SGDLS and CDR2 is YYNGEE. The CDR3 covers 14 residues. V lost 2 bases to trimming and J lost 7 bases, with 13 bases between them. The chain's CDR3 is CASSVGGPGQPQHF. The CDR3 DNA reads as TGTGCCAGCAGCGTCGGGGGGCCGGGCCAGCCCCAGCATTTT.

In its sample, this clone was seen once. The chain links TRBV3-1 (or the pseudogene TRBV3-2) to TRBJ1-1, with a tentative D call TRBD1 (6 bases). This CDR3 spans 16 amino acids. V dropped 0 bases and J dropped 5 bases, with 16 bases sitting between them. Germline values: CDR1 LGHDT, CDR2 YNNKEL (reference sequence). The CDR3 DNA reads as TGTGCCAGCAGCCAAGAGGCTAGGCAGGGGTGGACTGAAGCTTTCTTT. Translated: CASSQEARQGWTEAFF.

V gene TRBV12-5 combines with J gene TRBJ2-7; 7 positions match TRBD1. The CDR3 is 16 residues long. Trimming at V came to 1 base and at J to 1 base, leaving 7 bases not matched to a gene. Germline CDR1 LGHNT, CDR2 FRNRAP. CDR3 coding DNA: TGTGCTAGTGGTTTGGCCCGGGACAGCCTATCCTACGAGCAGTACTTC. Amino acid sequence: CASGLARDSLSYEQYF.

This clone was recorded once. The V call is TRBV9, the J call TRBJ1-2, with 11 bases that match TRBD1. The V and J ends lost 4 bases and 6 bases, in that order; junction bases with no gene match: 8. Per germline, CDR1 SGDLS and CDR2 YYNGEE. The CDR3 is 15 amino acids. DNA of the CDR3: TGTGCCAGCAGCCCCCGGACAGGGGGCTGGCATGGCTACACCTTC. It specifies CASSPRTGGWHGYTF.

The V gene is TRBV2, the J gene TRBJ1-6; D gene uncertain. CDR3 length: 12 residues. V lost 8 bases to trimming and J lost 13 bases, with 15 bases between them. The germline V gene encodes CDR1 SNHLY and CDR2 FYNNEI. DNA of the CDR3: TGTGCCAGCTCCGGTTCCGGAGCGCCCCTCCACTTT. The encoded protein is CASSGSGAPLHF.